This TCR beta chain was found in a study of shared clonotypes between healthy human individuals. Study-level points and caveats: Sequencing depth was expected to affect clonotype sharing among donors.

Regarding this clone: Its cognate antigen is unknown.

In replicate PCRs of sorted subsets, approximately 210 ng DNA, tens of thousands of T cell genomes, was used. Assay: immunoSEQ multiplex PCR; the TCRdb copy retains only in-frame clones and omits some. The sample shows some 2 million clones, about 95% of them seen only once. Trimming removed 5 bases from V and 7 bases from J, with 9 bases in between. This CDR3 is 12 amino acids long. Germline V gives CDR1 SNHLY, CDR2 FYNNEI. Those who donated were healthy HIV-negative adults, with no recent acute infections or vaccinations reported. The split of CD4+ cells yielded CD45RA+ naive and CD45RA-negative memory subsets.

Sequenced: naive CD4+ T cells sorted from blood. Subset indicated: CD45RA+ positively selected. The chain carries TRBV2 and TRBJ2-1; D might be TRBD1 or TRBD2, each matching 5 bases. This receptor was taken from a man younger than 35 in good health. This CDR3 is CASSRGPNEQFF. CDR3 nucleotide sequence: TGTGCCAGCAGTCGGGGCCCTAATGAGCAGTTCTTC.